This TCR beta chain came from a study of early T cells in non-severe SARS-CoV-2 infection (dated by TCRdb to about 2021). About the investigation overall: Because TCR sequencing relied on bulk RNA taken from unsorted whole blood, pairing of alpha and beta chains was not possible.

The library was obtained by 5' RACE. TCRdb records NextSeq 500 as the sequencer. Unique molecular identifiers were attached to individual cDNA molecules in the TCR library protocol so that sequencing error and PCR bias could be corrected. Sequencing covered both TCR alpha and beta chains, and within each sample the abundances of alpha and beta sequences were tightly co-correlated. Processing in the source paper ran as follows. V gene, J gene and CDR3 annotation of TCR sequences was performed with Decombinator V4. Expanded TCRs were defined as changing significantly between any two time points under a Poisson model with p below 0.0001. TCR abundances were normalised to the total number of TCRs sequenced per sample and expressed as counts per million. VDJdb, accessed on 1 November 2021, was searched for TCRs annotated for CMV, EBV and SARS-CoV-2, and TCRs annotated for more than one antigen were excluded. Starting from the raw public reads, TCRdb applied fastp trimming at Q25, assembled clones with MiXCR and retained in-frame beta chains. CDR3 protein duplicates are merged, each entry listing the most common genes and DNA. The V and J calls and clone size are TCRdb's, not the authors'. The sample table holds 48,000 or so distinct CDR3 sequences, of which more than 5.5% were seen once. The top ten clonotypes cover 5.5% to 8% of the sample.

Set within a cohort of healthcare workers in London, UK, this nested case-control study involved weekly PCR testing of nasopharyngeal swabs along with blood sampling. Between 23 and 31 March 2020, the week of the UK lockdown, healthcare workers were enrolled and then followed up weekly for as long as 16 weeks. This clonotype was seen many times. The clone's antigen remains unknown. The sample holds no much larger clone one base away, and base qualities are not on file. The paper as a whole reports these results and caveats: VDJdb matching was skewed toward anti-spike CD8 responses and likely underestimated virus-specific expansions, missing private and CD4 specificities.

The clonotype originates from an adult who was a healthcare worker with PCR-confirmed SARS-CoV-2 infection or an uninfected control (not recorded which). The source material was whole blood, sampled at baseline.

CDR3 protein: CASSPRGGAPTGELFF. The nucleotides read TGTGCCAGCAGTCCCCGGGGGGGGGCGCCGACCGGGGAGCTGTTTTTT. Here the chain combines TRBV6-5 and TRBJ2-2; TRBD2 lines up with 8 middle nucleotides. The CDR3 runs 16 amino acids, cysteine and phenylalanine included. Of the read, only the CDR3 DNA is kept; its 48 bases are in frame from base 1. As encoded in the germline V gene, CDR1 is MNHEY while CDR2 is SVGAGI. Unmatched junction bases come to 10, with V trimmed by 5 bases and J by 5 bases.